This T cell receptor (beta chain) was sequenced in a study of blood T cells in healthy people across ages. This CDR3 comprises 14 residues. CDR1 and CDR2 (germline): SGHRS, YFSETQ. Trimming stripped 0 bases from V and 2 bases from J, with 9 bases between. This clonotype appeared a few times. Combining a sample-barcoded 5' primer with a J-beta primer mix, a second PCR ran for about 7 to 11 cycles. MiXCR, run by TCRdb on the 5' RACE reads, gives a single entry per CDR3 protein. The table has hundreds of thousands of distinct CDR3 sequences, 20% to 30% seen once. The same specimen was also included in a second study, on T cells of mothers and their children.

This chain links TRBV5-1 with TRBJ2-7; no clear D. The sequencing sample was made of blood. The receptor was derived from a boy younger than 18 in good health. CDR3 protein: CASSLDPETYEQYF. CDR3 DNA sequence: TGCGCCAGCAGCTTGGATCCGGAGACCTACGAGCAGTACTTC.